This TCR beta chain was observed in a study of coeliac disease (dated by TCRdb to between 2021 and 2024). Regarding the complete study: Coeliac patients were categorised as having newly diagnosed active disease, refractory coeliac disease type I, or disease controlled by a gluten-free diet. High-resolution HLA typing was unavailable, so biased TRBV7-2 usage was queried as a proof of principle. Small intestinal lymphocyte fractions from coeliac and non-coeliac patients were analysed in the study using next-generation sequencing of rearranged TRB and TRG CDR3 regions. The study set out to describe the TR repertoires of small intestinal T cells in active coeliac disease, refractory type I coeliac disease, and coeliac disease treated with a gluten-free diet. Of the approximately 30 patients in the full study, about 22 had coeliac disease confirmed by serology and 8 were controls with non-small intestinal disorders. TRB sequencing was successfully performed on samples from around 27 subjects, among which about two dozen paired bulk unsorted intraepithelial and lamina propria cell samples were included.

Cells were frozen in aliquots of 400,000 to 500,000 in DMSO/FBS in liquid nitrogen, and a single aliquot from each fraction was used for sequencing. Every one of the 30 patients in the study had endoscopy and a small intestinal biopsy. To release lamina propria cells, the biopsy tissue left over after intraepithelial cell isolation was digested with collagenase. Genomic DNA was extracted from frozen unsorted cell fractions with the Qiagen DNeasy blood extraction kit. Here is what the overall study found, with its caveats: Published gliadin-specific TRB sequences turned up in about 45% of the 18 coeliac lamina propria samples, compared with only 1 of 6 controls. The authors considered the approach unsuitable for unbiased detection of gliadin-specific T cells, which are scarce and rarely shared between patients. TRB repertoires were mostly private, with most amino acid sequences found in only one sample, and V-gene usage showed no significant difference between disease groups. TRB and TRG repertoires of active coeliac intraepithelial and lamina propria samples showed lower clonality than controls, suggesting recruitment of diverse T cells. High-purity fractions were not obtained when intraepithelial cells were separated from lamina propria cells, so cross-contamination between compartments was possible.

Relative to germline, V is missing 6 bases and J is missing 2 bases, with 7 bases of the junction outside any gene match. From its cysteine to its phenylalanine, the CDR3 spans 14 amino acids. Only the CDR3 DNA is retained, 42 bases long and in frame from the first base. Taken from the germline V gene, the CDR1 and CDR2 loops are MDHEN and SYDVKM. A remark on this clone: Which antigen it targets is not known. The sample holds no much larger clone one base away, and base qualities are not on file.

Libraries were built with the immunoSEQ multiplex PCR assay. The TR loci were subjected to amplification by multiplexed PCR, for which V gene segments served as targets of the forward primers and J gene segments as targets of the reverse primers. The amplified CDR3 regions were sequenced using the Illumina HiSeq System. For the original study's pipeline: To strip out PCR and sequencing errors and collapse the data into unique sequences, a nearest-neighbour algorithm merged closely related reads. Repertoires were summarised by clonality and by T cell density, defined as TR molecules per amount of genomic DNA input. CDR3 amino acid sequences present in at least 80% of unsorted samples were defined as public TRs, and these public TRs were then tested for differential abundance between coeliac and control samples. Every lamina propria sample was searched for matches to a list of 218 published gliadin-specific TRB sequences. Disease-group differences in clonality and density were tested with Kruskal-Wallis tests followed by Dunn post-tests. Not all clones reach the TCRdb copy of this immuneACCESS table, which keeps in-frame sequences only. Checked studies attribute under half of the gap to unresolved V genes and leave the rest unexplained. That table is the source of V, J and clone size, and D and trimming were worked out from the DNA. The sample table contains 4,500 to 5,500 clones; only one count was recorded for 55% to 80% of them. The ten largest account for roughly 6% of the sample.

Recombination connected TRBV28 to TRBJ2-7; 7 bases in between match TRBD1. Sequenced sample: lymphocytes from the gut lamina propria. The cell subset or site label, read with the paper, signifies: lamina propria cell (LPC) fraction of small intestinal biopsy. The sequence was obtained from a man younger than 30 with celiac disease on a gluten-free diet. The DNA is TGTGCCAGCAGCGAGGGACAGTTTACCTACGAGCAGTACTTC. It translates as CASSEGQFTYEQYF.